These 18 T cell receptor beta chains share one sample of origin, sequenced in a study of cytomegalovirus exposure and HLA in healthy donors. Primers included in the PCR were 60 Vbeta and 13 Jbeta primers. TCRdb's table, derived via immunoSEQ multiplex PCR, lists solely in-frame clones and lacks some. The sample yields 85,000 to 120,000 clones, around 57% seen once. Sequencing input: PBMCs. These TCRs come from a human donor in good health.

The chain links TRBV27 to TRBJ1-1; TRBD1 might be the D (6 bases). From germline, CDR1 is MNHEY and CDR2 SMNVEV (reference sequence). The length of the CDR3 is 13 residues. V lost 4 bases and J 0 bases, leaving 6 bases between the germline ends. The CDR3 region is CASSYRVNTEAFF. The CDR3 DNA reads as TGTGCCAGCAGTTACAGGGTGAACACTGAAGCTTTCTTT.

The gene calls are TRBV5-4 and TRBJ1-1, with D possibly matching TRBD1 (5 bases). With 2 bases removed from V and 1 base from J, the gap between germline ends came to 12 bases. The CDR3 loop spans 15 amino acids. CDR1 and CDR2 from the germline V gene are SGHNT and YYREEE (reference sequence). CDR3 DNA sequence: TGTGCCAGCAGCTTTGGGGGGACGGCGAACACTGAAGCTTTCTTT. This gives the protein CASSFGGTANTEAFF.

The V gene is TRBV7-9, the J gene TRBJ2-1; 9 positions agree with TRBD2. Germline V CDR1 and CDR2: SEHNR, FQNEAQ (reference sequence). The CDR3 runs 15 residues. The V and J ends lost 1 base and 7 bases, in that order; junction bases with no gene match: 5. The CDR3 sequence is CASSLGSGRRNEQFF. The CDR3 nucleotides read TGTGCCAGCAGCTTAGGAAGCGGGAGGAGAAATGAGCAGTTCTTC.

V is TRBV19 and J is TRBJ1-2, with D unresolved. Deletions cut 8 bases from V and 4 bases from J, with 5 bases between. Germline CDR1 is LNHDA and CDR2 is SQIVND (reference sequence). CDR3 length: 10 residues. CDR3 region: CASGGYGYTF. CDR3 coding DNA: TGTGCCAGTGGCGGCTATGGCTACACCTTC.

The chain uses TRBV6-5 and TRBJ2-5, with 8 bases aligning to TRBD2. The J call may be incorrect, as the DNA end agrees better with TRBJ2-7. The V gene's germline CDR1 is MNHEY and CDR2 SVGAGI. The CDR3 consists of 15 residues. CDR3 bases: TGTGCCAGCAGTTACGCTAGCGGGCCCGCCTACGAGCAGTACTTC. Translation: CASSYASGPAYEQYF.

V is TRBV10-2 and J is TRBJ2-1; D unresolved. The CDR3 extends over 16 amino acids. Germline lookup yields CDR1 WSHSY and CDR2 SAAADI. Between the trimmed V and J ends, which lost 0 bases and 5 bases, there was a span of 14 bases. In nucleotides, the CDR3 is TGCGCCAGCAGTGAGTCGCGCAGGAATGGCAACAATGAGCAGTTCTTC. It is translated as CASSESRRNGNNEQFF.

The V and J genes are TRBV6-5 and TRBJ2-5; 8 bases are a match to TRBD1. With the DNA end fitting TRBJ2-7 better, the J assignment may be wrong. CDR1 and CDR2 (germline): MNHEY, SVGAGI. CDR3 size: 15 residues. CDR3 nucleotides: TGTGCCAGCAGTACCCTCCAGGGGGCTGCCTACGAGCAGTACTTC. Translation gives CASSTLQGAAYEQYF.

This clone turned up a few times. J is TRBJ2-7 and V is TRBV5-1; no definite D call. The germline gives CDR1 SGHRS, CDR2 YFSETQ. This CDR3 spans 13 amino acids. Trimming left V 0 bases short and J 6 bases short, with 10 bases between. CDR3 amino acids: CASSLGHGGEQYF. The CDR3 DNA is TGCGCCAGCAGCTTGGGGCACGGCGGCGAGCAGTACTTC.

The rearrangement links TRBV4-2 to TRBJ1-2, with D possibly TRBD1 on 5 matching bases. CDR1 and CDR2 from the germline V gene are LGHNA and YNFKEQ. V was cut by 4 bases and J by 3 bases, with 9 bases left in between. This CDR3 region has 13 residues. CDR3 in DNA: TGTGCCAGCAGCCCAACAGGAGACTATGGCTACACCTTC. It is translated as CASSPTGDYGYTF.

The gene calls are TRBV28 and TRBJ2-7, with TRBD2 identical over 10 bases. Germline V lookup: CDR1 MDHEN, CDR2 SYDVKM. The length of the CDR3 is 17 residues. Trimming at V came to 7 bases and at J to 2 bases, leaving 14 bases not matched to a gene. The CDR3 nucleotides read TGTGCCAGCACCGCCGTGACTAGCGGGCTCTTTACCTACGAGCAGTACTTC. Translating it yields CASTAVTSGLFTYEQYF.

The rearrangement links TRBV27 to TRBJ1-4; TRBD1 agrees at 8 bases. With V trimmed by 6 bases and J by 7 bases, 10 bases remained unmatched. The CDR3 has 15 amino acids. The germline gives CDR1 MNHEY, CDR2 SMNVEV (reference sequence). The DNA for the CDR3 is TGTGCCAGCAGATCGATTGACAGGGGAGGTGAAAAACTGTTTTTT. It yields the protein CASRSIDRGGEKLFF.

The V gene is TRBV7-8, the J gene TRBJ2-1; 7 bases align to TRBD1. This CDR3 is 15 amino acids long. CDR1 and CDR2 from the germline V gene are SGHVS and FQNEAQ. Germline trimming cut 3 bases from V and 9 bases from J; bases unmatched to any gene: 11. The CDR3 is CASSFLKGGIGEQFF. For the CDR3, the DNA is TGTGCCAGCAGCTTTCTGAAAGGGGGCATAGGTGAGCAGTTCTTC. The variable domain in full, with the rest retrieved from reference TRBV7-8 and TRBJ2-1, is GAGVSQSPRYKVAKRGQDVALRCDPISGHVSLFWYQQALGQGPEFLTYFQNEAQLDKSGLPSDRFFAERPEGSVSTLKIQRTQQEDSAVYLCASSFLKGGIGEQFFGPGTRLTVL.

This clone came up a few times. This same CDR3 is encoded by further DNA sequences in the sample. V is TRBV5-1 and J is TRBJ1-2; 8 positions agree with TRBD1. The CDR3 is 14 residues long. The germline V gene has CDR1 SGHRS and CDR2 YFSETQ. The V gene end was trimmed by 0 bases and the J gene end by 8 bases; junction bases not matched to a gene: 6. The CDR3, as DNA: TGCGCCAGCAGCTTGGCAGGGACAGGAGGCGGCTACACCTTC. Translating it yields CASSLAGTGGGYTF.

The rearrangement links TRBV7-9 to TRBJ2-5; TRBD2 might be the D (6 bases). The CDR3 has 11 residues. Trimming cost V 5 bases and J 9 bases, with 10 bases left between them. CDR1 is SEHNR and CDR2 is FQNEAQ in the germline V gene (reference sequence). The CDR3 spells CASSPGDPQYF. The CDR3 DNA follows: TGTGCCAGCAGCCCGGGGGACCCCCAGTACTTC.

The chain employs TRBV5-4 and TRBJ2-1; no clear D. The CDR3 is made up of 16 amino acids. Germline V gives CDR1 SGHNT, CDR2 YYREEE (reference sequence). Trimming left V 3 bases short and J 0 bases short, with 13 bases between. CDR3 DNA sequence: TGTGCCAGCAGCTCTCGGCCACGGAGCTCCTACAATGAGCAGTTCTTC. Protein: CASSSRPRSSYNEQFF.

V is TRBV18 and J is TRBJ2-3; 8 bases align to TRBD2. The germline CDR1 and CDR2 sequences are KGHSH and LQKENI. This CDR3 region has 16 residues. V lost 2 bases, J lost 2 bases, and 6 bases stayed unmatched. CDR3 amino acids: CASSPTSGRPTDTQYF. The CDR3 DNA follows: TGTGCCAGCTCACCAACTAGCGGAAGACCCACAGATACGCAGTATTTT.

V is TRBV6-1 and J is TRBJ2-7; D gene ambiguous. CDR1 and CDR2 from the germline V gene are MNHNS and SASEGT. CDR3 length equals 12 residues. Between the trimmed V and J ends, which lost 6 bases and 4 bases, there was a span of 10 bases. CDR3 region: CASRGSLYEQYF. CDR3 coding DNA: TGTGCCAGCAGGGGCTCCTTGTACGAGCAGTACTTC.

The chain links TRBV9 to TRBJ2-1; 11 bases map to TRBD2. The J segment lost 7 bases and the V segment lost 3 bases, leaving 9 bases of the junction unmatched. The CDR3 length is 16 residues. The germline V gene encodes CDR1 SGDLS and CDR2 YYNGEE. The CDR3 DNA reads TGTGCCAGCAGCGAGCCTGGGGGACTAGCGGTAAATGAGCAGTTCTTC. Translating it yields CASSEPGGLAVNEQFF. Looking up the rest from reference TRBV9 and TRBJ2-1 gives the full variable domain: DSGVTQTPKHLITATGQRVTLRCSPRSGDLSVYWYQQSLDQGLQFLIQYYNGEERAKGNILERFSAQQFPDLHSELNLSSLELGDSALYFCASSEPGGLAVNEQFFGPGTRLTVL.